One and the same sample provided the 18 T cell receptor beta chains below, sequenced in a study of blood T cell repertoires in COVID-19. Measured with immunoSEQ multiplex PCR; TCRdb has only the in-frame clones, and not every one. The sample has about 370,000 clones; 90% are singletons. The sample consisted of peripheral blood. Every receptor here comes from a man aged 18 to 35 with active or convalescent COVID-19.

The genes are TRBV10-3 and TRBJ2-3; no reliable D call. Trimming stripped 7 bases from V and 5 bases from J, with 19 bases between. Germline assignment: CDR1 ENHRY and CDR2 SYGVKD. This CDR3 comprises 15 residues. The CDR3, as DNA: TGTGCCATCAAAAACTTCCCCGTCCGAGGAGATACGCAGTATTTT. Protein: CAIKNFPVRGDTQYF.

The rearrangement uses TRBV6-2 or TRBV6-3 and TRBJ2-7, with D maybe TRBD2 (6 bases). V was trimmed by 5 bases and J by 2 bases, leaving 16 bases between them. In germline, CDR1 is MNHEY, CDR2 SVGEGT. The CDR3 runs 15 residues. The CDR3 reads CASSRPTDYPYEQYF. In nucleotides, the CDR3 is TGTGCCAGCAGTCGACCAACGGACTATCCCTACGAGCAGTACTTC.

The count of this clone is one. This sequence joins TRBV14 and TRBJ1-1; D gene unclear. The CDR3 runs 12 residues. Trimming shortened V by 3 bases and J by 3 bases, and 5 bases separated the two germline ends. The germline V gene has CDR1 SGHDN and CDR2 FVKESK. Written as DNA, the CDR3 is TGTGCCAGCAGCCACACAGACACTGAAGCTTTCTTT. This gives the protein CASSHTDTEAFF.

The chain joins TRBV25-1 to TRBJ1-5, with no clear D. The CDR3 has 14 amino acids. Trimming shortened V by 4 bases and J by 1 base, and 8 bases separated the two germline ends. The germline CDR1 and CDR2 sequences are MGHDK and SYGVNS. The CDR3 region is CASSVVQSNQPQHF. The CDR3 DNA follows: TGTGCCAGCAGTGTAGTCCAAAGCAATCAGCCCCAGCATTTT.

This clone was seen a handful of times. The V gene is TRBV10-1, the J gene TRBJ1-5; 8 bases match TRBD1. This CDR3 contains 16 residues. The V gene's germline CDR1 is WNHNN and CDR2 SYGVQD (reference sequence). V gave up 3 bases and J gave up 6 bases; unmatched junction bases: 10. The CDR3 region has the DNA TGCGCCAGCAGTGACCCCAGGGGGCCCTGCATTCAGCCCCAGCATTTT. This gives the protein CASSDPRGPCIQPQHF.

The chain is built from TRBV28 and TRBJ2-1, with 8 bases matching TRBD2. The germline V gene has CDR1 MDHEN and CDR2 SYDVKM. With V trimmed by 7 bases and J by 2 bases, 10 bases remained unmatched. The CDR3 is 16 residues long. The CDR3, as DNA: TGTGCCAGCATCCCGGGGGGGACTAGAGCCTACAATGAGCAGTTCTTC. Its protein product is CASIPGGTRAYNEQFF.

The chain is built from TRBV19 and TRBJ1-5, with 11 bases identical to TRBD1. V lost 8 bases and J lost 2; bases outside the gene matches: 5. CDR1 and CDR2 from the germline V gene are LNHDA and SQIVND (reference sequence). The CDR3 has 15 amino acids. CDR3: CASWTGGSRNQPQHF. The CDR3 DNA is TGTGCCAGTTGGACAGGGGGCTCGCGCAATCAGCCCCAGCATTTT. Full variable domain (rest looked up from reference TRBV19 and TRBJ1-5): DGGITQSPKYLFRKEGQNVTLSCEQNLNHDAMYWYRQDPGQGLRLIYYSQIVNDFQKGDIAEGYSVSREKKESFPLTVTSAQKNPTAFYLCASWTGGSRNQPQHFGDGTRLSIL.

The CDR3 sequence is CASSLGSYNQPQHF. Here the CDR3 DNA reads TGTGCCAGCAGCTTAGGAAGCTACAATCAGCCCCAGCATTTT. The chain links TRBV7-8 to TRBJ1-5; D is unclear. There are 14 residues in the CDR3. Germline V gene sequence: CDR1 SGHVS, CDR2 FQNEAQ. Trimming removed 1 base at V and 3 bases at J, with 7 bases between.

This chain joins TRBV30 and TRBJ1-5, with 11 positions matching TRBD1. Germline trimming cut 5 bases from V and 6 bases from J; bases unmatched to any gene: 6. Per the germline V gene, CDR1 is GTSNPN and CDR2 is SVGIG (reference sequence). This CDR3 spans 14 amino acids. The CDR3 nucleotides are TGTGCCTGGGAGGACAGGGGGCTGGGTCAGCCCCAGCATTTT. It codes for CAWEDRGLGQPQHF.

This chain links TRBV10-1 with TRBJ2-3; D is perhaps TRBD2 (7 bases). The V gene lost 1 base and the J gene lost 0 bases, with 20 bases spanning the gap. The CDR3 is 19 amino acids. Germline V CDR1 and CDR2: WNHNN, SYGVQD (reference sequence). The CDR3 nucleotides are TGCGCCAGCAGTGAGTTCGGGGGGCGGGGGACCGCTAGCACAGATACGCAGTATTTT. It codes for CASSEFGGRGTASTDTQYF.

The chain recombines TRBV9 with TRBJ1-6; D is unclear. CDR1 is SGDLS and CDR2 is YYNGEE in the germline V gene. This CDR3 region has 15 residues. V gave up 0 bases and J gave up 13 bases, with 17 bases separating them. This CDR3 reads CASSVDPAQSNPLHF. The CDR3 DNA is TGTGCCAGCAGCGTAGATCCCGCCCAGTCAAATCCCCTCCACTTT.

The DNA of the CDR3 is TGTGCCAGCAGCGCGGGCGGCGGGGAGCAGTACTTC. It specifies CASSAGGGEQYF. The chain combines TRBV9 with TRBJ2-7; D might be TRBD2 (5 bases). V was trimmed by 3 bases and J by 7 bases, leaving 11 bases between them. Looked up from germline, CDR1 is SGDLS and CDR2 is YYNGEE. CDR3 size: 12 residues.

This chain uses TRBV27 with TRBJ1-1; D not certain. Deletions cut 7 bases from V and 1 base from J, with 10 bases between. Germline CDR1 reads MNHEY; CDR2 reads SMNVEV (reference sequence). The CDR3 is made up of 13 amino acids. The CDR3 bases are TGTGCCAGCACCGGGAGCTGGAACACTGAAGCTTTCTTT. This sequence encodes CASTGSWNTEAFF.

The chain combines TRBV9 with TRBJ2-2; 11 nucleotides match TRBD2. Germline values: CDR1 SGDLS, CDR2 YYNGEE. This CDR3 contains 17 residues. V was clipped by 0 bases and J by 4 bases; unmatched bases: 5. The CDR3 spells CASSVEFLAGGTGELFF. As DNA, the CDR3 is TGTGCCAGCAGCGTAGAATTTCTAGCGGGAGGCACCGGGGAGCTGTTTTTT.

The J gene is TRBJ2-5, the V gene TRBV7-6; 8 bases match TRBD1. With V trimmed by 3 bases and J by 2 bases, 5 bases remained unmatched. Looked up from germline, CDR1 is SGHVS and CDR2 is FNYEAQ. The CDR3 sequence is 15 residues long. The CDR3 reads CASSLRDRRQETQYF. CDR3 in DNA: TGTGCCAGCAGCTTGCGGGACAGGCGACAAGAGACCCAGTACTTC.

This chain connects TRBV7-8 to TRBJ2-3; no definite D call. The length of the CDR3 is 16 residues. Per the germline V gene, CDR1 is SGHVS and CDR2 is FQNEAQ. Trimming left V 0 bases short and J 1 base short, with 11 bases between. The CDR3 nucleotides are TGTGCCAGCAGCTTAGCCCCGGCAGGCCGCACAGATACGCAGTATTTT. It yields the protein CASSLAPAGRTDTQYF.

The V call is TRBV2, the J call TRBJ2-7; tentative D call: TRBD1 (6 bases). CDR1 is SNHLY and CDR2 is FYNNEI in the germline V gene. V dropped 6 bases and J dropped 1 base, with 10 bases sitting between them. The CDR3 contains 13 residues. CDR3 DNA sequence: TGTGCCAGCAGGCAGGGGCGATCCTACGAGCAGTACTTC. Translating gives CASRQGRSYEQYF.

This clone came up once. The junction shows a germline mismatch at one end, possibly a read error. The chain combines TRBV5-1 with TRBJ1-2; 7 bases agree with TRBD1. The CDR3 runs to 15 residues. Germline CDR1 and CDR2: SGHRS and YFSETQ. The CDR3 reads CVSSFTGVGDYGYTF. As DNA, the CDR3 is TGCGTCAGCAGCTTCACAGGGGTCGGCGACTATGGCTACACCTTC. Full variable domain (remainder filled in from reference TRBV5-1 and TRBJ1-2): KAGVTQTPRYLIKTRGQQVTLSCSPISGHRSVSWYQQTPGQGLQFLFEYFSETQRNKGNFPGRFSGRQFSNSRSEMNVSTLELGDSALYLCVSSFTGVGDYGYTFGSGTRLTVV.